This is a list of T cell receptor beta chains from one sample in a study of cytomegalovirus exposure and HLA in healthy donors. Produced via immunoSEQ multiplex PCR; TCRdb's table is partial and in-frame only. The sample lists 150,000 or so clones; around 88% were seen once. What was sequenced was PBMCs. The receptors were sampled from a woman under 30 in good health and CMV-seronegative. Both conserved end residues are part of each CDR3. The order of the fields is D gene, clone size, J gene, V gene, CDR3 DNA, CDR3 protein. D genes are given only for firm matches. Size is stated for part of the rows, as once, few or many counts, or as a class when the clone is expanded.

>.|.|TRBJ2-7|TRBV27
TGTGCCAGCGGCCGAAACAGGGTGGCCTACGAGCAGTACTTC
CASGRNRVAYEQYF
>.|once|TRBJ2-7|TRBV19
TGTGCCAGTAGTATAGGGGCCTCCTCCTACGAGCAGTACTTC
CASSIGASSYEQYF
>TRBD1|.|TRBJ1-5|TRBV6-1
TGTGCCAGCAGTGGACAGGGTCCCAGGGATCAGCCCCAGCATTTT
CASSGQGPRDQPQHF
>TRBD2|.|TRBJ2-2|TRBV5-4
TGTGCCAGCAGCTCGGGTTGGCGGGGGGGCCTCACCGGGGAGCTGTTTTTT
CASSSGWRGGLTGELFF
>TRBD1|once|TRBJ1-5|TRBV7-9
TGTGCCAGCAGCTCGGGAAGGACAGGGTTGAGCAATCAGCCCCAGCATTTT
CASSSGRTGLSNQPQHF
>.|.|TRBJ2-7|TRBV6-6
TGTGCCAGCATTATCGGAGGTAGCTCCTACGAGCAGTACTTC
CASIIGGSSYEQYF
>.|.|TRBJ1-5|TRBV11-2
TGTGCCAGCAGCACAGGATTCCGCAATCAGCCCCAGCATTTT
CASSTGFRNQPQHF
>TRBD1|.|TRBJ1-1|TRBV6-4
TGTGCCAGCAGTCCCGGGACAGAGAACACTGAAGCTTTCTTT
CASSPGTENTEAFF
>TRBD2|.|TRBJ2-3|TRBV10-3
TGTGCCATCAGTGAGCAGTTGGGAGGGCCCGGAGATACGCAGTATTTT
CAISEQLGGPGDTQYF
>TRBD2|.|TRBJ2-2|TRBV19
TGTGCCAGTAGGACTAGCGGGGGCGATCCCGGGGAGCTGTTTTTT
CASRTSGGDPGELFF
>TRBD1|.|TRBJ2-7|TRBV6-5
TGTGCCAGCAGTTCCTTTCTTCCGGGACAGGGTTACGAGCAGTACTTC
CASSSFLPGQGYEQYF
>.|.|TRBJ2-5|TRBV6-5
TGTGCCAGCAGTATAGAAACAGGGGGGGGAGAGACCCAGTACTTC
CASSIETGGGETQYF
>.|.|TRBJ1-5|TRBV19
TGTGCCAGTAAAGGGGATCAGGGATACAGCAATCAGCCCCAGCATTTT
CASKGDQGYSNQPQHF
>.|few|TRBJ1-5|TRBV14
TGTGCCAGCAGCCCCCAGGTTCAGCCCCAGCATTTT
CASSPQVQPQHF
>.|.|TRBJ1-5|TRBV11-2
TGTGCCAGCAGCTTAGGCCAGAACCAGCCCCAGCATTTT
CASSLGQNQPQHF
>TRBD1|.|TRBJ1-2|TRBV18
TGTGCCAGCTCACCGGATGACAGGGGCAAGACCTTC
CASSPDDRGKTF
>TRBD1|once|TRBJ2-7|TRBV28
TGTGCCAGCAGTTTAGTAAGGACAGGGGAGTACGAGCAGTACTTC
CASSLVRTGEYEQYF
>.|few|TRBJ2-7|TRBV25-1
TGTGCCAGCAGTGAATCGGGCCTGGGACACGACTACGAGCAGTACTTC
CASSESGLGHDYEQYF
>TRBD1|.|TRBJ2-7|TRBV5-6
TGTGCCAGCAGCTCCCCGGGCCCGGGACAGGCATCCTACGAGCAGTACTTC
CASSSPGPGQASYEQYF
>TRBD1|.|TRBJ1-1|TRBV27
TGTGCCAGCAGGTCGACAGGGGAAGCTTTCTTT
CASRSTGEAFF
>.|.|TRBJ2-1|TRBV28
TGTGCCAGCAGTCCGGGCCATGGGGGGAATGAGCAGTTCTTC
CASSPGHGGNEQFF
>.|.|TRBJ2-3|TRBV2
TGTGCCAGCAGGCCGACGGGAGATACGCAGTATTTT
CASRPTGDTQYF
>TRBD1|.|TRBJ1-2|TRBV28
TGTGCCAGCACCCCAGGGGGGTATGGCTACACCTTC
CASTPGGYGYTF
>.|.|TRBJ2-2|TRBV5-1
TGCGCCAGCAGCCTGGACAGCTCGAACACCGGGGAGCTGTTTTTT
CASSLDSSNTGELFF
>TRBD2|.|TRBJ2-1|TRBV2
TGTGCCAGCAGTGTTAGTACTAGCGGGCTGGATGGGCAGTTCTTC
CASSVSTSGLDGQFF
>.|.|TRBJ2-5|TRBV5-4
TGTGCCAGCAGCTGGGGGGGACAGGTCGAAGAGACCCAGTACTTC
CASSWGGQVEETQYF
>TRBD1|.|TRBJ1-2|TRBV7-2
TGTGCCAGCAGCCCGACCCTCGGGACAGGGATAAATGGCTACACCTTC
CASSPTLGTGINGYTF
>.|.|TRBJ2-2|TRBV21-1
TGTGCCAGCGGAGGGACAGGGGCGAACACCGGGGAGCTGTTTTTT
CASGGTGANTGELFF
>TRBD1|.|TRBJ2-7|TRBV12-5
TGTGCTAGTGGTTTGAGGAGCTTAGGGGACAGAGCTTACGAGCAGTACTTC
CASGLRSLGDRAYEQYF
>TRBD1|.|TRBJ1-2|TRBV30
TGTGCCTGGCAGGGGGCGATCCTCTTAGGGTATGGCTACACCTTC
CAWQGAILLGYGYTF
>TRBD1|.|TRBJ1-2|TRBV23-1
TGCGCCAGCAGTCACTTTGGGACAGGACGACTCCCCAGGGGCTACACCTTC
CASSHFGTGRLPRGYTF
>.|.|TRBJ2-5|TRBV11-2
TGTGCCAGCAGCTTAGGTTTCGGGAGTGGGGAGACCCAGTACTTC
CASSLGFGSGETQYF
>TRBD1|.|TRBJ1-1|TRBV19
TGTGCCAGTAGTACCGGACAGGGTAGGAGGACTGAAGCTTTCTTT
CASSTGQGRRTEAFF
>.|.|TRBJ1-1|TRBV28
TGTGCCAGCAGTTTTCGGAGAGAGAACACTGAAGCTTTCTTT
CASSFRRENTEAFF
>TRBD1|.|TRBJ2-5|TRBV19
TGTGCCAGTGCAAAGGGACAGATCCCCCAAGAGACCCAGTACTTC
CASAKGQIPQETQYF
>TRBD2|once|TRBJ2-7|TRBV7-2
TGTGCCAGCAGAAACGCGGGGGGGCGTTACGAGCAGTACTTC
CASRNAGGRYEQYF
>TRBD1|.|TRBJ2-4|TRBV28
TGTGCCAGCAGTCGCGCCGGGACAGGGACCAAAAACATTCAGTACTTC
CASSRAGTGTKNIQYF
>TRBD2|once|TRBJ2-7|TRBV7-6
TGTGCCAGCAGCTTCGGGACTACCATATACGAGCAGTACTTC
CASSFGTTIYEQYF
>TRBD1|.|TRBJ1-5|TRBV7-8
TGTGCCAGCAGCTTAGCGGCGGACAGGACCAATCAGCCCCAGCATTTT
CASSLAADRTNQPQHF
>.|.|TRBJ1-2|TRBV2
TGTGCCAGCAGTGAAGACGGGACAAACTATGGCTACACCTTC
CASSEDGTNYGYTF
>TRBD1|.|TRBJ1-3|TRBV6-1
TGTGCCAGCAGACGGACAGGGACTGGAAACACCATATATTTT
CASRRTGTGNTIYF
>.|.|TRBJ1-3|TRBV21-1
TGTGCCAGCAGCAAATTAGAGTGGCAGTCTCAACGGGGTTCTGGAAACACCATATATTTT
CASSKLEWQSQRGSGNTIYF
>TRBD1|once|TRBJ1-2|TRBV2
TGTGCCAGCACCCTCGGGACAGGGGGCCCGATAGGATCTAACTATGGCTACACCTTC
CASTLGTGGPIGSNYGYTF
>.|few|TRBJ1-1|TRBV5-1
TGCGCCAGCAGCCCCCAAATAACAGCGAACACTGAAGCTTTCTTT
CASSPQITANTEAFF
>.|few|TRBJ2-7|TRBV5-5
TGTGCCAGCAGCTTGGCCCCTGGCGGAGAGATCTACGAGCAGTACTTC
CASSLAPGGEIYEQYF
>.|once|TRBJ2-3|TRBV2
TGTGCCAGCAATACCGGGACTAGCACAGATACGCAGTATTTT
CASNTGTSTDTQYF
>.|.|TRBJ2-5|TRBV9
TGTGCCAGCAGCGTATCTCTCCAAGAGACCCAGTACTTC
CASSVSLQETQYF
>.|.|TRBJ1-2|TRBV28
TGTGCCAGCAGCTTTAGGGGTTATGGCTACACCTTC
CASSFRGYGYTF
>.|.|TRBJ2-2|TRBV18
TGTGCCAGCTCAACAAACACCGGGGAGCTGTTTTTT
CASSTNTGELFF
>.|.|TRBJ1-3|TRBV7-9
TGTGCCAGCAGCCATTGGCGGGGGCGAGGAAACACCATATATTTT
CASSHWRGRGNTIYF
>.|.|TRBJ2-5|TRBV5-1
TGCGCCAGCAGCTTGACGGGGGTCCACCAAGAGACCCAGTACTTC
CASSLTGVHQETQYF